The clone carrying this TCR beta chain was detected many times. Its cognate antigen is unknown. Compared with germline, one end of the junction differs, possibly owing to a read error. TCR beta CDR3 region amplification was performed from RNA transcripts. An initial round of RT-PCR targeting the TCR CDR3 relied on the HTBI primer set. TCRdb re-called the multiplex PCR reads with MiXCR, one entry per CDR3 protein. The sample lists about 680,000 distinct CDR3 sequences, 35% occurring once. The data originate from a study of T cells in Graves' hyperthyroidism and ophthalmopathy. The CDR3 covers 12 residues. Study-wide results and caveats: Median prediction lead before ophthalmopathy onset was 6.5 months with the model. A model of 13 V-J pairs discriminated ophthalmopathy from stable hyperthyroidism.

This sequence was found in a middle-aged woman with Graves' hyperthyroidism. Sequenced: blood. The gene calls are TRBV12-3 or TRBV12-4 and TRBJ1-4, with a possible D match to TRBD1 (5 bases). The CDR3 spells CASSKGLTGASF. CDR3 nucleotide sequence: TGTGCCAGCAGTAAAGGACTAACCGGGGCCTCTTTT.